These 5 T cell receptor beta chains were all obtained from the same sample, sequenced in a study of spatial heterogeneity in lung cancer. Overall study results and limits: Higher tumor mutation counts went along with higher counts of expanded intratumoral alpha and beta TCRs.

TCRdb ran MiXCR on the 5' RACE reads and lists one entry per CDR3 protein. The profile covers roughly 2,600 distinct CDR3 sequences, with 10% to 14% appearing a single time and about 12% taken by the ten largest. No antigens are known for them. The time point was: sample taken at primary tumor resection. Sequenced material: lung tumor tissue, taken at surgery. Receptor source: a male donor with early-stage non-small cell lung cancer.

This clonotype was recorded many times. In a library made to pick up alpha chains, this beta chain is a stray read with a size that means little. V gene TRBV18 combines with J gene TRBJ2-7, with D possibly TRBD1 on 5 matching bases. Germline V CDR1 and CDR2: KGHSH, LQKENI. V shed 3 bases and J shed 1 base, with 13 bases lying between them. The CDR3 contains 15 residues. CDR3 protein: CASSPRVQGSYEQYF. The CDR3 DNA follows: TGTGCCAGCTCACCGCGAGTTCAGGGATCCTACGAGCAGTACTTC.

This clonotype was seen at least ten times. A library prepared for alpha chains yielded this beta chain as an off-target read; its size is of little meaning. The chain links TRBV28 to TRBJ1-2; 8 bases are a match to TRBD1. V trimming: 1 base; J trimming: 4 bases; junction bases outside the gene matches: 5. CDR1 and CDR2 (germline): MDHEN, SYDVKM. The CDR3 totals 15 residues. The CDR3, as DNA: TGTGCCAGCAGTTTATACAGGGGGTCCGGCTATGGCTACACCTTC. This encodes CASSLYRGSGYGYTF.

This clonotype came up many times. This beta chain is a stray read from a library made for alpha chains; its abundance is not meaningful. CDR3 sequence (DNA): TGTGCCGGGGCCCTAGCGGGGGGGGCAGATACGCAGTATTTT. Protein product: CAGALAGGADTQYF. The chain combines TRBV30 with TRBJ2-3, with 12 nucleotides matching TRBD2. The CDR3 extends over 14 amino acids. Trimming at V came to 8 bases and at J to 4 bases, leaving 7 bases not matched to a gene. CDR1 is GTSNPN and CDR2 is SVGIG in the germline V gene (reference sequence). Together with reference TRBV30 and TRBJ2-3, the CDR3 gives the full variable domain: SQTIHQWPATLVQPVGSPLSLECTVEGTSNPNLYWYRQAAGRGLQLLFYSVGIGQISSEVPQNLSASRPQDRQFILSSKKLLLSDSGFYLCAGALAGGADTQYFGPGTRLTVL.

This clonotype is medium-sized (0.01 to 0.1%) within its sample. Within a library made for alpha chains, this beta chain is off target, and its count is uninformative. The genes are TRBV27 and TRBJ2-7; D remains unclear. CDR3 size: 12 residues. Germline CDR1 is MNHEY and CDR2 is SMNVEV (reference sequence). Trimming left V 8 bases short and J 0 bases short, with 8 bases between. The CDR3 protein is CASFSSSYEQYF. CDR3 nucleotide sequence: TGTGCCAGCTTCTCTAGCTCCTACGAGCAGTACTTC.

By sample fraction, this clonotype is medium-sized. Found in a library prepared for alpha chains, this beta chain is an off-target read, and its abundance has little meaning. J is TRBJ1-5 and V is TRBV20-1; maybe TRBD1 (5 bases). This CDR3 comprises 15 residues. V dropped 4 bases and J dropped 5 bases, with 18 bases sitting between them. Germline V CDR1 and CDR2: DFQATT, SNEGSKA (reference sequence). The CDR3 loop reads CSATPGAARDQPQHF. DNA of the CDR3: TGCAGTGCTACCCCCGGGGCAGCCAGGGATCAGCCCCAGCATTTT.